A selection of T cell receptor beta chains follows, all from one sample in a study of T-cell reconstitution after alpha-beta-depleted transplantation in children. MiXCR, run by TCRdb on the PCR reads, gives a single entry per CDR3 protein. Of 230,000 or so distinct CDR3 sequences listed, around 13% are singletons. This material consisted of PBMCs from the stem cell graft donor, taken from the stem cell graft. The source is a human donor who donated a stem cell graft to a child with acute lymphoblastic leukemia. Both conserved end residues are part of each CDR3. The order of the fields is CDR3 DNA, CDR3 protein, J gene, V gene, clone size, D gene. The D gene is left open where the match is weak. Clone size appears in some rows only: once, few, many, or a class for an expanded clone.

TGTGCCAGCAGCCAAGAGGCTTACCGGGGAGACAATGAGCAGTTCTTC | CASSQEAYRGDNEQFF | TRBJ2-1 | TRBV4-2 | many | NA
TGTGCCATCAGCAGGACTAGCGGGAGAAGAGGCGGCTACGAGCAGTACTTC | CAISRTSGRRGGYEQYF | TRBJ2-7 | TRBV10-3 | many | TRBD2
TGTGCCAGCAGGGTCGACAGGGGCGGTCAGCCCCAGCATTTT | CASRVDRGGQPQHF | TRBJ1-5 | TRBV6-1 | many | TRBD1
TGTGCCAGCAGCGCGGGACGGGGCGATACGCAGTATTTT | CASSAGRGDTQYF | TRBJ2-3 | TRBV9 | many | NA
TGTGCCAGCAGCTTAACGGTTTCAGGGGGGGGCACTGAAGCTTTCTTT | CASSLTVSGGGTEAFF | TRBJ1-1 | TRBV7-2 | many | TRBD1
TGTGCCACCAGTGGTCCAAGCGGGGATTCACCCCTCCACTTT | CATSGPSGDSPLHF | TRBJ1-6 | TRBV24-1 | many | NA
TGTGCCAGCAGTACGGGGGGCATGAATCAGCCCCAGCATTTT | CASSTGGMNQPQHF | TRBJ1-5 | TRBV25-1 | many | NA
TGTGCCAGCAGTTACTCGATCTGGGCACCCTCTGGGGCCAACGTCCTGACTTTC | CASSYSIWAPSGANVLTF | TRBJ2-6 | TRBV6-5 | many | NA
NA | CSVAGGSNGANVLAF | TRBJ2-6 | TRBV29-1 | NA | NA
TGCGCCAGCAGCTTGGGACCAGGGGGATTCGGCACCGGGGAGCTGTTTTTT | CASSLGPGGFGTGELFF | TRBJ2-2 | TRBV5-1 | many | TRBD1
TGTGCCACCAGTGATTTGCAAACGGGGGGAGCGAAGACCCAGTACTTC | CATSDLQTGGAKTQYF | TRBJ2-5 | TRBV24-1 | many | TRBD2
TGTGCCAGCCGGGACGGATCCTACGAGCAGTACTTC | CASRDGSYEQYF | TRBJ2-7 | TRBV7-9 | many | NA
TGCAGTGCTAGACCCCTGCGACTAGCGGGCCATCGCGGGTTCTTC | CSARPLRLAGHRGFF | TRBJ2-1 | TRBV20-1 | NA | TRBD2
TGTGCCACCCAAACCGGAACTCTAAGCACAGATACGCAGTATTTT | CATQTGTLSTDTQYF | TRBJ2-3 | TRBV7-9 | few | NA
TGTGCCACCAGTGACCACGGACAGGGCGGCAAAAACATTCAGTACTTC | CATSDHGQGGKNIQYF | TRBJ2-4 | TRBV24-1 | NA | TRBD1
TGTGCCAGCAGCTCCACGACAGGGGGAAGCACAGATACGCAGTATTTT | CASSSTTGGSTDTQYF | TRBJ2-3 | TRBV5-6 | NA | TRBD1
TGTGCCAGCAGTCCGACTAATCAGCCCCAGCATTTT | CASSPTNQPQHF | TRBJ1-5 | TRBV12-3/TRBV12-4 | many | NA
TGTGCCAGCAGCGTAAGCAGGGAAGTTTGGAATTCACCCCTCCACTTT | CASSVSREVWNSPLHF | TRBJ1-6 | TRBV9 | many | NA
TGTGCCAGCAGCCGACAGGGCGGGCAAATAAATGAGCAGTTCTTC | CASSRQGGQINEQFF | TRBJ2-1 | TRBV7-3 | NA | TRBD1
TGTGCCAGCAGCTTAGACCCCACAGATACGCAGTATTTT | CASSLDPTDTQYF | TRBJ2-3 | TRBV7-8 | many | NA
TGTGCCAGCAGGGAGCAGGGGCATGGAGGCTACACCTTC | CASREQGHGGYTF | TRBJ1-2 | TRBV7-2 | NA | NA
TGCAGCGTTGGGATTGGGCAGGGGGCTAATTCACCCCTCCACTTT | CSVGIGQGANSPLHF | TRBJ1-6 | TRBV29-1 | many | TRBD1
TGCAGCGTTGGAACGGGACTAGATCCCCATGAGCAGTTCTTC | CSVGTGLDPHEQFF | TRBJ2-1 | TRBV29-1 | many | TRBD2
TGTGCCAGCAGCTTAGCGGGAGTGGGTAATGAGCAGTTCTTC | CASSLAGVGNEQFF | TRBJ2-1 | TRBV7-9 | many | NA
TGCGCCAGCAGCGCGGGACAGGGCGTGGGACAGTACTTC | CASSAGQGVGQYF | TRBJ2-4 | TRBV5-1 | many | TRBD1
TGTGCCAGCAGTTATTCCCGGAACCACGGGCCTAGCACAGATACGCAGTATTTT | CASSYSRNHGPSTDTQYF | TRBJ2-3 | TRBV6-2/TRBV6-3 | few | NA
TGCGCCAGCAGCCGAGATGTGGGAGAGGCAGATACGCAGTATTTT | CASSRDVGEADTQYF | TRBJ2-3 | TRBV4-3 | many | NA
TGTGCCAGCAGTGACCGAGGGACAGTATCTGGAAACACCATATATTTT | CASSDRGTVSGNTIYF | TRBJ1-3 | TRBV6-1 | many | TRBD1
TGCAGTGCTCCCCGGGGCGCCGCGGGCTACACCTTC | CSAPRGAAGYTF | TRBJ1-2 | TRBV20-1 | NA | NA
TGCGCCAGCAGCCCCGGACAGGGTACTCCTACCTACGAGCAGTACTTC | CASSPGQGTPTYEQYF | TRBJ2-7 | TRBV5-1 | many | TRBD1
TGCAGTGCTAGAGTGCCAGCAGGGGCTTCGACAGATACGCAGTATTTT | CSARVPAGASTDTQYF | TRBJ2-3 | TRBV20-1 | NA | NA
TGCGCCAGCAGCTTAGGGCTCAATAGCAATCAGCCCCAGCATTTT | CASSLGLNSNQPQHF | TRBJ1-5 | TRBV5-1 | many | NA
TGCAGTGCTAGAGAGGCAGGGATGAGGGAGCAGTACTTC | CSAREAGMREQYF | TRBJ2-7 | TRBV20-1 | NA | NA
TGCAGTGCTAGCCCTTGGGGAAGCCGAACGAACAGTGAAGCTTTCTTT | CSASPWGSRTNSEAFF | TRBJ1-1 | TRBV20-1 | NA | NA
TGTGCCAGCTCCCAAGGGACAGCCAGCTCTGGAAACACCATATATTTT | CASSQGTASSGNTIYF | TRBJ1-3 | TRBV27 | many | TRBD1
TGCAGCGTTCACCAGGGATTCGGGGAGCTGTTTTTT | CSVHQGFGELFF | TRBJ2-2 | TRBV29-1 | many | NA
TGTGCCAGCAGTTCACGACCCAGGGCGGGAGTTTACGAGCAGTACTTC | CASSSRPRAGVYEQYF | TRBJ2-7 | TRBV6-2/TRBV6-3 | many | TRBD2
TGTGCCATCACGATCGGCAGAGACAATGAGCAGTTCTTC | CAITIGRDNEQFF | TRBJ2-1 | TRBV10-3 | many | NA
TGTGCCAGCGGGACTAGCCCTAGTGGGCAGTTCTTC | CASGTSPSGQFF | TRBJ2-1 | TRBV25-1 | many | TRBD2
TGTGCCAGCAGCGGTCCTCGGAATCAGCCCCAGCATTTT | CASSGPRNQPQHF | TRBJ1-5 | TRBV7-2 | many | NA
TGCAGTGCTTGGACCAGAGCCGAGACCCAGTACTTC | CSAWTRAETQYF | TRBJ2-5 | TRBV20-1 | few | NA
TGTGCCAGCAAAAGTATCGGGGGGAGCAATCAGCCCCAGCATTTT | CASKSIGGSNQPQHF | TRBJ1-5 | TRBV6-2/TRBV6-3 | many | NA
TGTGCCAGCAGCCTAGACAGGGGGAGGCAGGAGACCCAGTACTTC | CASSLDRGRQETQYF | TRBJ2-5 | TRBV3-1 | many | TRBD1
TGTGCCAGCAGTTTAGACTTAACTAGAGGCTACACCTTC | CASSLDLTRGYTF | TRBJ1-2 | TRBV12-3/TRBV12-4 | NA | NA
TGTGCCAGTAGCCCACTAGCGGGAGGAACAGATACGCAGTATTTT | CASSPLAGGTDTQYF | TRBJ2-3 | TRBV19 | many | TRBD2
TGTGCCAGCAGCTTCTCAGGAACCGGGGAGCTGTTTTTT | CASSFSGTGELFF | TRBJ2-2 | TRBV5-5 | many | NA
TGTGCCAGCCTAAGAAAGGGGAGAGACACTGAAGCTTTCTTT | CASLRKGRDTEAFF | TRBJ1-1 | TRBV6-1 | many | NA
TGCAGTGCTAGACGTCTAGCGGGGGGTTACTACGAGCAGTACTTC | CSARRLAGGYYEQYF | TRBJ2-7 | TRBV20-1 | NA | TRBD2
TGTGCCACCAGTGACAGGGGTAACACTGAAGCTTTGTTT | CATSDRGNTEALF | TRBJ1-1 | TRBV24-1 | NA | NA